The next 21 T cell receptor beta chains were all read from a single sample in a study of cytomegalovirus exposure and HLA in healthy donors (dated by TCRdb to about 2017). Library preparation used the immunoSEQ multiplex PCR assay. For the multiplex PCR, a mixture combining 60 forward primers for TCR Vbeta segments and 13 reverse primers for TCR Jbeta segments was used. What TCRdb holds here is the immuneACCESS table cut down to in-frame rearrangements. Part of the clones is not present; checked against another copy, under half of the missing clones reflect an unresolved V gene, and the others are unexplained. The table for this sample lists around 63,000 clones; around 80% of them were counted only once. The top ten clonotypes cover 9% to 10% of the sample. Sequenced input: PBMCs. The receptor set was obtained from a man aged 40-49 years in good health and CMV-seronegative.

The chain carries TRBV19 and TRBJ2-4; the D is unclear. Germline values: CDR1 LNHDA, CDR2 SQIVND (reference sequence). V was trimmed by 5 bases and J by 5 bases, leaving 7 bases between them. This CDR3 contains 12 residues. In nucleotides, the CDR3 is TGTGCCAGTAGTTCCACGGAAAACATTCAGTACTTC. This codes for CASSSTENIQYF.

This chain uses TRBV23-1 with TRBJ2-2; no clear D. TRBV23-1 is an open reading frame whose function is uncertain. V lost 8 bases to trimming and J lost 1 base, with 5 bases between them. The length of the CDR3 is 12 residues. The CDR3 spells CASLKNTGELFF. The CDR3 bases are TGCGCCAGCCTAAAGAACACCGGGGAGCTGTTTTTT.

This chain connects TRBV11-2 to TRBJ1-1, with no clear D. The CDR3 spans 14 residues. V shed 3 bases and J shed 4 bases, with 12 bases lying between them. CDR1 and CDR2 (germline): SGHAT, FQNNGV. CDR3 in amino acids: CASSFNPSVTEAFF. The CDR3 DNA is TGTGCCAGCAGCTTCAATCCCAGCGTCACTGAAGCTTTCTTT. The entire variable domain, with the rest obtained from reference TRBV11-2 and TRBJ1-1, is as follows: EAGVAQSPRYKIIEKRQSVAFWCNPISGHATLYWYQQILGQGPKLLIQFQNNGVVDDSQLPKDRFSAERLKGVDSTLKIQPAKLEDSAVYLCASSFNPSVTEAFFGQGTRLTVV.

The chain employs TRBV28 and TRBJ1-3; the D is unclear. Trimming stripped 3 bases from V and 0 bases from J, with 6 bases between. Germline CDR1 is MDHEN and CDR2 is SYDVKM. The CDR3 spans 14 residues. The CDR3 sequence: CASSFRPSGNTIYF. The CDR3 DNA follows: TGTGCCAGCAGTTTCAGGCCCTCTGGAAACACCATATATTTT.

CDR3 nucleotide sequence: TGTGCCACCGGACAGGACTCCTACGAGCAGTACTTC. This gives the protein CATGQDSYEQYF. This chain uses TRBV10-3 with TRBJ2-7; 7 positions match TRBD1. The ends lost 10 bases at V and 0 bases at J; junction bases unmatched: 3. Germline assignment: CDR1 ENHRY and CDR2 SYGVKD. The CDR3 length is 12 residues.

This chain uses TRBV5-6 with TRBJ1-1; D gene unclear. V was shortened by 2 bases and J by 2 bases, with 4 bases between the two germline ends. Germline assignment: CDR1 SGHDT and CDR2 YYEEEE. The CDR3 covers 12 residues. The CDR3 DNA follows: TGTGCCAGCAGCTTCTATAACACTGAAGCTTTCTTT. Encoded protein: CASSFYNTEAFF.

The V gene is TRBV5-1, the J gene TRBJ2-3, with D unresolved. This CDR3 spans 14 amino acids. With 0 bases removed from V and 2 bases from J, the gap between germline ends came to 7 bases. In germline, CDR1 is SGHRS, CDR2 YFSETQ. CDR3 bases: TGCGCCAGCAGCTTGGACCCTACCACAGATACGCAGTATTTT. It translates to CASSLDPTTDTQYF.

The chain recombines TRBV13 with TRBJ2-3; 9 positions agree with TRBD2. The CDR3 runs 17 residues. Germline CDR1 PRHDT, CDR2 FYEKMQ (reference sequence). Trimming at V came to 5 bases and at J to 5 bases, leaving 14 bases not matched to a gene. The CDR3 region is CASSLRLVAGEEDTQYF. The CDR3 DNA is TGTGCCAGCAGCCTCCGTTTGGTAGCGGGGGAAGAAGATACGCAGTATTTT. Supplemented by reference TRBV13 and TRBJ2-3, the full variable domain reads AAGVIQSPRHLIKEKRETATLKCYPIPRHDTVYWYQQGPGQDPQFLISFYEKMQSDKGSIPDRFSAQQFSDYHSELNMSSLELGDSALYFCASSLRLVAGEEDTQYFGPGTRLTVL.

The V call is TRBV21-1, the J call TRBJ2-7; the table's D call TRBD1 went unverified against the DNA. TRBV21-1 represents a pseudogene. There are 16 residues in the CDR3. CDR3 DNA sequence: TGTGCCAGCAGCGAGAGGACAGTTCTGACCCTCGACGAGCAGTACTTC. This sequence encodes CASSERTVLTLDEQYF.

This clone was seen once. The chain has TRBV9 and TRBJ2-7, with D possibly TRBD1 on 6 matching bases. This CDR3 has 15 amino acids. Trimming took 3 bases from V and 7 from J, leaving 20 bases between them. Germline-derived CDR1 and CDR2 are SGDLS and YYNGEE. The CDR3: CASSARPPLDREQYF. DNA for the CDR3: TGTGCCAGCAGCGCTCGACCACCACTGGACAGAGAGCAGTACTTC. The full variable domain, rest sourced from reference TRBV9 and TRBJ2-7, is DSGVTQTPKHLITATGQRVTLRCSPRSGDLSVYWYQQSLDQGLQFLIQYYNGEERAKGNILERFSAQQFPDLHSELNLSSLELGDSALYFCASSARPPLDREQYFGPGTRLTVT.

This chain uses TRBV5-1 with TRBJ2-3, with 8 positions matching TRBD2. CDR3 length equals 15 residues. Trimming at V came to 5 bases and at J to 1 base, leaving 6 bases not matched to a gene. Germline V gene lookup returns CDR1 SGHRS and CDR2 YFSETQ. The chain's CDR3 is CASRVGLGGTDTQYF. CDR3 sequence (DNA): TGCGCCAGCAGGGTGGGACTAGGCGGCACAGATACGCAGTATTTT. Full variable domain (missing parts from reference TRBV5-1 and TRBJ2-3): KAGVTQTPRYLIKTRGQQVTLSCSPISGHRSVSWYQQTPGQGLQFLFEYFSETQRNKGNFPGRFSGRQFSNSRSEMNVSTLELGDSALYLCASRVGLGGTDTQYFGPGTRLTVL.

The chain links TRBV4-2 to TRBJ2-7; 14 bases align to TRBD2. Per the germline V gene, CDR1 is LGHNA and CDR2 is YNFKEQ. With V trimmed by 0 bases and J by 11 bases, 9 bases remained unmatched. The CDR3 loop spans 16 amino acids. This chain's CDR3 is CASSQEVSTSGRAKYF. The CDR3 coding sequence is TGTGCCAGCAGCCAAGAGGTATCGACTAGCGGGAGGGCGAAGTACTTC.

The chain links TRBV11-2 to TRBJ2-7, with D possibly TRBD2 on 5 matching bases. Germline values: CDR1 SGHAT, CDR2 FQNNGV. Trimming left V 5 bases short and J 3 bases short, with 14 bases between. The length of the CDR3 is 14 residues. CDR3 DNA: TGTGCCAGCAGCCCGTCCCGGGCGGGCTACGAGCAGTACTTC. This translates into CASSPSRAGYEQYF.

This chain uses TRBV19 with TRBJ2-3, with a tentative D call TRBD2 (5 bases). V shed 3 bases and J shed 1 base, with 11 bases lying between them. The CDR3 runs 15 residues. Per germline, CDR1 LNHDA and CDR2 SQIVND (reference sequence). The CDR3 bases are TGTGCCAGTAGTATTGACACCGGGGGCACAGATACGCAGTATTTT. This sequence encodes CASSIDTGGTDTQYF. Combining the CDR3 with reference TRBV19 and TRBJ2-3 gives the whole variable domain DGGITQSPKYLFRKEGQNVTLSCEQNLNHDAMYWYRQDPGQGLRLIYYSQIVNDFQKGDIAEGYSVSREKKESFPLTVTSAQKNPTAFYLCASSIDTGGTDTQYFGPGTRLTVL.

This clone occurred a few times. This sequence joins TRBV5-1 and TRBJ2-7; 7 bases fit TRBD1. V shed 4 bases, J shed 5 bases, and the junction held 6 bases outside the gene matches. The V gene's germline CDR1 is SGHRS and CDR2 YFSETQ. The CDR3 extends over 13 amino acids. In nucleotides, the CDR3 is TGCGCCAGCAGCCCGAGGGACAGTCACGAGCAGTACTTC. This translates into CASSPRDSHEQYF.

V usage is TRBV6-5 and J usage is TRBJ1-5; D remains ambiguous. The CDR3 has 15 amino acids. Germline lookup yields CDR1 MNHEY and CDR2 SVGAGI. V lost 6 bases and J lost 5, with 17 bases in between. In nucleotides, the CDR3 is TGTGCCAGCAGGTCACAAGGGAGCACGCATCAGCCCCAGCATTTT. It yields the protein CASRSQGSTHQPQHF.

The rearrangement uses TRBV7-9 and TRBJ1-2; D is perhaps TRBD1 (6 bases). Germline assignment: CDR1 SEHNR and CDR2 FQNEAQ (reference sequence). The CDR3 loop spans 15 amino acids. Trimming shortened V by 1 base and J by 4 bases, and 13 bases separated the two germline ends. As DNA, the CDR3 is TGTGCCAGCAGCTTAGAGTGGGGGCCTTTCTATGGCTACACCTTC. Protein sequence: CASSLEWGPFYGYTF.

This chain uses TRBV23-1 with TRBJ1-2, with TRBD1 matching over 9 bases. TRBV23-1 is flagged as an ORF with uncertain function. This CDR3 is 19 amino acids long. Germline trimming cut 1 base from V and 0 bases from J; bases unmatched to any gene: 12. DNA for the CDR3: TGCGCCAGCAGTCAATTATGGTCGCACAGGGGGCTACCTAACTATGGCTACACCTTC. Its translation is CASSQLWSHRGLPNYGYTF.

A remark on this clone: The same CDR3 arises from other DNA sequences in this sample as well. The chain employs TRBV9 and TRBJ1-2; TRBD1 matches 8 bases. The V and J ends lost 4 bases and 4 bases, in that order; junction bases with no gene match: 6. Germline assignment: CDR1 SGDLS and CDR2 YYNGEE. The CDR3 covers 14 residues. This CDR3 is CASSLDRGSYGYTF. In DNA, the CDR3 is TGTGCCAGCAGCCTTGACAGGGGTAGCTATGGCTACACCTTC.

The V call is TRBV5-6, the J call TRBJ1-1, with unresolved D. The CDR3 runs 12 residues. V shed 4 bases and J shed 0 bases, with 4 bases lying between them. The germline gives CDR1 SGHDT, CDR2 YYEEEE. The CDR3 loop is CASSHVNTEAFF. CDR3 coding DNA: TGTGCCAGCAGCCATGTGAACACTGAAGCTTTCTTT.

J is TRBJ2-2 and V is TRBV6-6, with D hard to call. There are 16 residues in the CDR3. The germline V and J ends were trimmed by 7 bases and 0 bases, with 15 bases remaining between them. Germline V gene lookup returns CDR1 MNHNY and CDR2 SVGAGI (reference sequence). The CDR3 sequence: CASNVKGGSNTGELFF. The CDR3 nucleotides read TGTGCCAGCAACGTGAAAGGCGGTTCGAACACCGGGGAGCTGTTTTTT.